The rows below give T cell receptor beta chains drawn from one sample of a study of T cell changes during pregnancy in multiple sclerosis. Using immunoSEQ multiplex PCR, the repertoire was profiled, and TCRdb retains in-frame clones only, with some absent. The data contain roughly 51,000 clones, roughly 94% of them singletons. The sample was CD8+ T cells from peripheral blood mononuclear cells, taken before pregnancy. The receptors derive from a female donor with multiple sclerosis, enrolled in a pregnancy study. Each CDR3 is given with its conserved first and last residue. Each record gives: clone size, J gene, D gene, V gene, CDR3 protein, CDR3 DNA. D genes are given only for firm matches. A clone size is listed for some rows: how often the clone was seen (once, few, many), or a class if it is expanded.

clone_size: NA; j_call: TRBJ2-7; d_call: TRBD2; v_call: TRBV7-3; cdr3_aa: CASSIEGTGGYEQYF; cdr3_nt: TGTGCCAGCAGCATCGAAGGGACGGGGGGCTACGAGCAGTACTTC
clone_size: NA; j_call: TRBJ1-1; d_call: NA; v_call: TRBV5-6; cdr3_aa: CASSPGTRQTEAFF; cdr3_nt: TGTGCCAGCAGCCCCGGGACAAGGCAGACTGAAGCTTTCTTT
clone_size: NA; j_call: TRBJ2-7; d_call: NA; v_call: TRBV19; cdr3_aa: CASSASGPAYEQYF; cdr3_nt: TGTGCCAGTAGCGCTTCAGGGCCCGCCTACGAGCAGTACTTC
clone_size: NA; j_call: TRBJ2-1; d_call: NA; v_call: TRBV9; cdr3_aa: CASSMNTNEQFF; cdr3_nt: TGTGCCAGCAGCATGAACACGAATGAGCAGTTCTTC
clone_size: NA; j_call: TRBJ2-7; d_call: NA; v_call: TRBV30; cdr3_aa: CAWSEDYKGYEQYF; cdr3_nt: TGTGCCTGGAGCGAGGACTACAAAGGCTACGAGCAGTACTTC
clone_size: NA; j_call: TRBJ2-2; d_call: TRBD1; v_call: TRBV6-5; cdr3_aa: CASSSFQGAHTGELFF; cdr3_nt: TGTGCCAGCAGTTCATTCCAGGGGGCCCACACCGGGGAGCTGTTTTTT
clone_size: NA; j_call: TRBJ1-2; d_call: TRBD1; v_call: TRBV7-9; cdr3_aa: CASSLGGGQGPTNYGYTF; cdr3_nt: TGTGCCAGCAGCTTAGGTGGGGGACAGGGACCGACTAACTATGGCTACACCTTC
clone_size: NA; j_call: TRBJ2-5; d_call: NA; v_call: TRBV5-1; cdr3_aa: CASSENRASQETQYF; cdr3_nt: TGCGCCAGCAGCGAAAACAGGGCCTCGCAAGAGACCCAGTACTTC
clone_size: NA; j_call: TRBJ2-1; d_call: TRBD2; v_call: TRBV4-1; cdr3_aa: CASSQVAGALNEQFF; cdr3_nt: TGCGCCAGCAGCCAAGTTGCGGGAGCCCTCAATGAGCAGTTCTTC
clone_size: NA; j_call: TRBJ2-1; d_call: NA; v_call: TRBV11-2; cdr3_aa: CASSLGGDYNEQFF; cdr3_nt: TGTGCCAGCAGCTTAGGGGGGGACTACAATGAGCAGTTCTTC
clone_size: NA; j_call: TRBJ2-2; d_call: TRBD1; v_call: TRBV11-2; cdr3_aa: CASSARVTGGTGELFF; cdr3_nt: TGTGCCAGCAGCGCCCGGGTAACAGGGGGCACCGGGGAGCTGTTTTTT
clone_size: few; j_call: TRBJ2-1; d_call: TRBD2; v_call: TRBV6-4; cdr3_aa: CASSVGLAGDEQFF; cdr3_nt: TGTGCCAGCAGTGTAGGACTAGCGGGAGATGAGCAGTTCTTC
clone_size: NA; j_call: TRBJ2-7; d_call: TRBD1; v_call: TRBV5-1; cdr3_aa: CASSLAGGGYEQYF; cdr3_nt: TGCGCCAGCAGCTTGGCAGGGGGCGGATACGAGCAGTACTTC
clone_size: NA; j_call: TRBJ2-7; d_call: NA; v_call: TRBV28; cdr3_aa: CASSYRVVEQYF; cdr3_nt: TGTGCCAGCAGTTACAGGGTCGTCGAGCAGTACTTC
clone_size: NA; j_call: TRBJ2-7; d_call: NA; v_call: TRBV7-9; cdr3_aa: CASSFRDFYEQYF; cdr3_nt: TGTGCCAGCAGCTTCAGGGACTTCTACGAGCAGTACTTC
clone_size: NA; j_call: TRBJ1-2; d_call: NA; v_call: TRBV28; cdr3_aa: CASSLTVNYGYTF; cdr3_nt: TGTGCCAGCAGCTTGACAGTTAACTATGGCTACACCTTC
clone_size: NA; j_call: TRBJ2-3; d_call: NA; v_call: TRBV6-5; cdr3_aa: CASSYSSPGDTDTQYF; cdr3_nt: TGTGCCAGCAGTTACTCGAGTCCCGGAGACACAGATACGCAGTATTTT
clone_size: NA; j_call: TRBJ1-1; d_call: NA; v_call: TRBV6-4; cdr3_aa: CASSDGGEAFF; cdr3_nt: TGTGCCAGCAGTGACGGCGGTGAAGCTTTCTTT
clone_size: NA; j_call: TRBJ2-3; d_call: NA; v_call: TRBV28; cdr3_aa: CASSSLGLGPDTQYF; cdr3_nt: TGTGCCAGCAGTTCCCTAGGCCTTGGCCCAGATACGCAGTATTTT
clone_size: NA; j_call: TRBJ2-7; d_call: TRBD1; v_call: TRBV27; cdr3_aa: CASSSILGTVYEQYF; cdr3_nt: TGTGCCAGCAGTTCCATTTTGGGGACAGTCTACGAGCAGTACTTC
clone_size: NA; j_call: TRBJ2-7; d_call: NA; v_call: TRBV11-2; cdr3_aa: CASSLDPGLLDYEQYF; cdr3_nt: TGTGCCAGCAGCTTAGATCCCGGACTTCTAGACTACGAGCAGTACTTC
clone_size: NA; j_call: TRBJ2-7; d_call: NA; v_call: TRBV21-1; cdr3_aa: CASSIPGSGSAYEQYF; cdr3_nt: TGTGCCAGCAGCATCCCGGGTAGCGGGAGTGCCTACGAGCAGTACTTC